This TCR beta chain derives from a study of shared clonotypes between healthy human individuals. Study outcomes and limitations: Incomplete sequencing of sorted subsets was indicated by rarefaction despite large depth.

Germline V gives CDR1 SGHVS, CDR2 FQNEAQ. The CDR3 has 19 residues. V was clipped by 5 bases and J by 5 bases; unmatched bases: 14. TCRdb keeps only in-frame clones here, not all; method: immunoSEQ multiplex PCR. The sample gives about 2.5 million clones, 85% to 95% of which show up once; 0.37% is in the top ten. Turning to this clone: Its antigen is unidentified.

This chain links TRBV7-8 with TRBJ2-5; 16 bases fit TRBD2. Material for sequencing was naive CD4+ T cells from PBMCs. Subset of the sample: CD45RA+ positively selected. The source is a young man in good health. Some clones in this sample may be carry-over from other donors' samples. The CDR3 DNA is TGTGCCAGCAGCGCCTTACCGGGACTAGCGGGAGGGCCTCCTGAGACCCAGTACTTC. Translating it yields CASSALPGLAGGPPETQYF.